The 32 T cell receptor beta chains below come from one sample, sequenced in a study of CD8 T cells in Susac syndrome. The RNA input was roughly 0.5 to 1 ug, and it was reverse transcribed with random hexamers. Via MiXCR, TCRdb re-called the immunoSEQ multiplex PCR reads, giving one row per CDR3 protein. This table holds just over 150,000 distinct CDR3 sequences, around 96% found once. The sequenced sample consisted of CD8+ T cells from PBMCs. These receptors came from a human donor with multiple sclerosis.

The chain couples TRBV6-2 or TRBV6-3 to TRBJ2-7; 10 bases match TRBD2. The germline CDR1 and CDR2 sequences are MNHEY and SVGEGT. The trim removed 3 bases at V and 3 bases at J, leaving 2 bases unmatched. The CDR3 runs to 14 residues. CDR3 region: CASSYSGGIYEQYF. The DNA for the CDR3 is TGTGCCAGCAGTTATAGCGGGGGGATCTACGAGCAGTACTTC.

The gene calls are TRBV7-9 and TRBJ1-6; D gene ambiguous. Looked up from germline, CDR1 is SEHNR and CDR2 is FQNEAQ (reference sequence). V was clipped by 1 base and J by 10 bases, with 5 bases between them. The CDR3 is made up of 12 amino acids. CDR3 DNA: TGTGCCAGCAGCTTAGAAGGGTCACCCCTCCACTTT. This gives the protein CASSLEGSPLHF.

This chain joins TRBV20-1 and TRBJ2-7; D unclear. The CDR3 loop spans 10 amino acids. The V end was cut by 6 bases, the J end by 4 bases, with 7 bases between. Germline V CDR1 and CDR2: DFQATT, SNEGSKA (reference sequence). The CDR3 nucleotides are TGCAGTGCCGTGGGGTACGAGCAGTACTTC. It yields the protein CSAVGYEQYF.

This chain links TRBV11-2 with TRBJ2-2; possible D gene TRBD1, 5 bases. The CDR3 loop spans 11 amino acids. The V and J ends lost 9 bases and 5 bases respectively, with 7 bases between them. The V gene's germline CDR1 is SGHAT and CDR2 FQNNGV. The CDR3, as DNA: TGTGCCAGACGACAGACCGGGGAGCTGTTTTTT. It encodes CARRQTGELFF.

The genes are TRBV20-1 and TRBJ1-5, with TRBD1 matching 9 bases. This CDR3 region has 15 residues. V dropped 6 bases and J dropped 6; count of bases not matched to a gene: 12. Germline V gives CDR1 DFQATT, CDR2 SNEGSKA (reference sequence). The CDR3 reads CSAKSDRGLGQPQHF. The DNA for the CDR3 is TGCAGTGCGAAGTCGGACAGGGGCCTGGGTCAGCCCCAGCATTTT.

The V call is TRBV7-9, the J call TRBJ2-7; the D gene is possibly TRBD1 (6 bases). There are 16 residues in the CDR3. V was clipped by 5 bases and J by 3 bases, with 20 bases between them. Germline assignment: CDR1 SEHNR and CDR2 FQNEAQ (reference sequence). The CDR3 region has the DNA TGTGCCAGCAGCCTTTTGGACAGACCGCCGCTCTACGAGCAGTACTTC. This sequence encodes CASSLLDRPPLYEQYF.

The genes are TRBV4-3 and TRBJ2-1; D may be TRBD2 (6 bases). The CDR3 is 17 residues long. Trimming removed 0 bases from V and 2 bases from J, with 14 bases in between. Per germline, CDR1 LGHNA and CDR2 YSLEER. DNA of the CDR3: TGCGCCAGCAGCCAAGATCTGGGCGGGGCCGCCTACAATGAGCAGTTCTTC. It is translated as CASSQDLGGAAYNEQFF.

The chain couples TRBV5-1 to TRBJ1-2, with 9 positions matching TRBD1. The V and J ends lost 5 bases and 5 bases, in that order; junction bases with no gene match: 7. Germline values: CDR1 SGHRS, CDR2 YFSETQ. The CDR3 has 14 residues. The CDR3 nucleotides read TGCGCCAGCAGTACAGGGGGCGCAGGGTATGGCTACACCTTC. Residues: CASSTGGAGYGYTF.

The J gene is TRBJ1-4, the V gene TRBV18, with 7 bases that match TRBD1. The CDR3 runs to 15 residues. CDR1 and CDR2 (germline): KGHSH, LQKENI. Trimming took 8 bases from V and 7 from J; bases not matched to a gene: 13. CDR3 bases: TGTGCCAGCGGGATTACGACAGGGTTCAGTGAAAAACTGTTTTTT. Residues: CASGITTGFSEKLFF.

The chain couples TRBV7-8 to TRBJ2-7; 8 bases are a match to TRBD2. V shed 2 bases, J shed 2 bases, and the junction held 8 bases outside the gene matches. Per the germline V gene, CDR1 is SGHVS and CDR2 is FQNEAQ. CDR3 length: 16 amino acids. This chain's CDR3 is CASSLLGGGGPYEQYF. Here the CDR3 DNA reads TGTGCCAGCAGCTTACTTGGAGGCGGGGGGCCCTACGAGCAGTACTTC.

The chain joins TRBV7-6 to TRBJ2-5; no reliable D call. Germline V gene sequence: CDR1 SGHVS, CDR2 FNYEAQ. CDR3 length: 12 amino acids. Trimming stripped 1 base from V and 10 bases from J, with 10 bases between. As DNA, the CDR3 is TGTGCCAGCAGCTTAGGTCAGGACGGCCAGTACTTC. Its protein product is CASSLGQDGQYF.

This sequence joins TRBV20-1 and TRBJ2-1, with D hard to call. The V end lost 0 bases, the J end lost 8 bases, and 17 bases lay between the germline ends. Germline lookup yields CDR1 DFQATT and CDR2 SNEGSKA (reference sequence). This CDR3 is built from 15 residues. The CDR3 loop reads CSARDQRLHVDEQFF. The CDR3 DNA reads TGCAGTGCTAGAGATCAGAGGCTGCACGTGGATGAGCAGTTCTTC.

This chain links TRBV2 with TRBJ1-2, with D possibly being TRBD1 (6 bases). Germline V gene sequence: CDR1 SNHLY, CDR2 FYNNEI. The CDR3 loop spans 13 amino acids. The ends were cut back, 2 bases at V and 3 bases at J, with 7 bases in the middle. The CDR3 coding sequence is TGTGCCAGCAGTGAACCAGGGGACTATGGCTACACCTTC. Translating gives CASSEPGDYGYTF.

The V call is TRBV2, the J call TRBJ2-1; tentatively, D is TRBD1 (6 bases). Trimming took 4 bases from V and 3 from J, leaving 7 bases between them. Germline V gene data show CDR1 as SNHLY and CDR2 as FYNNEI. The CDR3 loop spans 13 amino acids. CDR3 nucleotide sequence: TGTGCCAGCAGTGGGACAGACTACAATGAGCAGTTCTTC. Amino acids: CASSGTDYNEQFF.

The J gene is TRBJ2-3, the V gene TRBV20-1; 10 bases agree with TRBD2. The CDR3 length is 16 residues. Germline V gene lookup returns CDR1 DFQATT and CDR2 SNEGSKA (reference sequence). Trimming removed 6 bases from V and 6 bases from J; junction bases left unmatched: 15. CDR3 sequence reads: CSAPPPTSGHMDTQYF. The CDR3 coding sequence is TGCAGTGCCCCACCCCCGACTAGCGGGCACATGGATACGCAGTATTTT.

V is TRBV9 and J is TRBJ1-5; 9 nucleotides line up with TRBD1. J gave up 3 bases and V 4 bases, and 5 bases lay outside the gene matches. Germline V gene sequence: CDR1 SGDLS, CDR2 YYNGEE. CDR3 size: 15 residues. CDR3 DNA sequence: TGTGCCAGCAGCCCGGACAGGGGCACCAATCAGCCCCAGCATTTT. It translates to CASSPDRGTNQPQHF.

The V call is TRBV7-2, the J call TRBJ2-7, with D possibly called TRBD1 or TRBD2 (5 bases each). The length of the CDR3 is 13 residues. V was clipped by 2 bases and J by 6 bases, with 11 bases between them. Germline V lookup: CDR1 SGHTA, CDR2 FQGNSA. Written as DNA, the CDR3 is TGTGCCAGCAGCTTACTGTCAGGGAGCGAGCAGTACTTC. Translated, it gives CASSLLSGSEQYF. The full variable domain, rest sourced from reference TRBV7-2 and TRBJ2-7, is GAGVSQSPSNKVTEKGKDVELRCDPISGHTALYWYRQSLGQGLEFLIYFQGNSAPDKSGLPSDRFSAERTGGSVSTLTIQRTQQEDSAVYLCASSLLSGSEQYFGPGTRLTVT.

The rearrangement uses TRBV9 and TRBJ1-5; no firm D call. The germline gives CDR1 SGDLS, CDR2 YYNGEE. The CDR3 length is 13 residues. Between the trimmed V and J ends, which lost 0 bases and 5 bases, there was a span of 6 bases. The CDR3 DNA reads TGTGCCAGCAGCGTAGAGGGCGATCAGCCCCAGCATTTT. Translating gives CASSVEGDQPQHF.

This sequence joins TRBV9 and TRBJ1-4; a weak D match, TRBD1 (6 bases). In germline, CDR1 is SGDLS, CDR2 YYNGEE. The ends were cut back, 3 bases at V and 8 bases at J, with 17 bases in the middle. This CDR3 has 15 amino acids. The CDR3 is CASSGEGSGGEKLFF. The CDR3 coding sequence is TGTGCCAGCAGCGGAGAAGGAAGCGGGGGCGAAAAACTGTTTTTT.

This rearrangement joins TRBV10-3 to TRBJ1-5, with D maybe TRBD1 (5 bases). The CDR3 runs to 14 residues. Germline lookup yields CDR1 ENHRY and CDR2 SYGVKD. V dropped 3 bases and J dropped 4 bases, with 10 bases sitting between them. This chain's CDR3 is CAISDGGTNQPQHF. CDR3 in DNA: TGTGCCATCAGTGATGGAGGGACTAATCAGCCCCAGCATTTT.

CDR3 sequence (DNA): TGTGCCAGCAGACTAAGCCGTGGGGCCCTAGAAGCTTTCTTT. It yields the protein CASRLSRGALEAFF. The chain links TRBV27 to TRBJ1-1; TRBD1 might be the D (5 bases). The V end was cut by 6 bases, the J end by 8 bases, with 19 bases between. From germline, CDR1 is MNHEY and CDR2 SMNVEV (reference sequence). The CDR3 consists of 14 residues.

The chain uses TRBV24-1 and TRBJ2-3, with 8 bases lining up with TRBD2. This CDR3 comprises 18 residues. Trimming at V came to 2 bases and at J to 4 bases, leaving 13 bases not matched to a gene. Germline CDR1 is KGHDR and CDR2 is SFDVKD. Written as DNA, the CDR3 is TGTGCCACCAGTGATTCGTTTGGGGGACTAGGTCTGCCAGATACGCAGTATTTT. Translating gives CATSDSFGGLGLPDTQYF.

This rearrangement joins TRBV5-1 to TRBJ1-1, with D tentatively TRBD1 (5 bases). V lost 1 base and J lost 5, with 24 bases in between. The germline CDR1 and CDR2 sequences are SGHRS and YFSETQ. The length of the CDR3 is 18 residues. The DNA for the CDR3 is TGCGCCAGCAGCTTGTTCTCGGGAAATAAAGAGGGGAATACTGAAGCTTTCTTT. It yields the protein CASSLFSGNKEGNTEAFF.

V and J are TRBV29-1 and TRBJ1-4, with D maybe TRBD1 (5 bases). In germline, CDR1 is SQVTM, CDR2 ANQGSEA. CDR3 length equals 13 residues. V gave up 7 bases and J gave up 7 bases, with 16 bases separating them. Here the CDR3 reads CSAPGPGSEKLFF. The CDR3 nucleotides read TGCAGCGCACCGGGGCCCGGGAGTGAAAAACTGTTTTTT.

The genes are TRBV4-1 and TRBJ2-7, with 7 bases aligning to TRBD2. CDR1 is MGHRA and CDR2 is YSYEKL in the germline V gene. The CDR3 runs to 14 residues. V was pared by 4 bases and J by 5 bases, with 8 bases of the junction left unmatched. The CDR3 nucleotides read TGCGCCAGCAGCCTAACTAGCGCAAGCGACGAGCAGTACTTC. Translated, it gives CASSLTSASDEQYF.

This chain joins TRBV6-2 or TRBV6-3 and TRBJ2-1; 7 bases are shared with TRBD2. Unmatched junction bases numbered 3, after V lost 4 bases and J lost 0 bases. The CDR3 loop spans 15 amino acids. CDR1 and CDR2 from the germline V gene are MNHEY and SVGEGT. The CDR3 loop is CASSSGLSSYNEQFF. The CDR3 bases are TGTGCCAGCAGTTCGGGACTAAGCTCCTACAATGAGCAGTTCTTC.

V usage is TRBV30 and J usage is TRBJ1-2; D gene uncertain. CDR1 and CDR2 (germline): GTSNPN, SVGIG (reference sequence). V was pared by 4 bases and J by 8 bases, with 11 bases between. The CDR3 is 11 amino acids. Written as DNA, the CDR3 is TGTGCCTGGATAACAGCGGGGGGCTACACCTTC. It is translated as CAWITAGGYTF.

This clonotype was observed a single time. V and J are TRBV6-4 and TRBJ2-1; 8 bases are a match to TRBD2. Germline assignment: CDR1 MRHNA and CDR2 SNTAGT. This CDR3 contains 14 residues. V lost 2 bases, J lost 4 bases, and 1 base stayed unmatched. CDR3 DNA: TGTGCCAGCAGTGACAGCGGGGGATACAATGAGCAGTTCTTC. Its protein product is CASSDSGGYNEQFF.

The genes are TRBV14 and TRBJ2-1; 10 positions agree with TRBD1. This CDR3 comprises 15 residues. Germline V gives CDR1 SGHDN, CDR2 FVKESK. J lost 6 bases, V lost 3 bases, and 5 bases had no gene match. The CDR3 DNA is TGTGCCAGCAGCCACCGGGACAGGGGATTCAATGAGCAGTTCTTC. It yields the protein CASSHRDRGFNEQFF.

The chain links TRBV6-6 to TRBJ2-7; 8 bases agree with TRBD1. V lost 6 bases and J lost 11; bases outside the gene matches: 6. Per the germline V gene, CDR1 is MNHNY and CDR2 is SVGAGI (reference sequence). The length of the CDR3 is 11 residues. DNA for the CDR3: TGTGCCAGCAGACAAGACAGGGGAGAGTACTTC. This sequence encodes CASRQDRGEYF.

V gene TRBV20-1 combines with J gene TRBJ1-1; TRBD1 might be the D (5 bases). The CDR3 contains 15 residues. Trimming left V 5 bases short and J 1 base short, with 17 bases between. Germline values: CDR1 DFQATT, CDR2 SNEGSKA (reference sequence). For the CDR3, the DNA is TGCAGTGCTGTTTATATGGGACTGAAGAACACTGAAGCTTTCTTT. Its protein is CSAVYMGLKNTEAFF.

V is TRBV6-1 and J is TRBJ2-3, with TRBD2 identical over 9 bases. Trimming removed 0 bases from V and 4 bases from J; junction bases left unmatched: 2. The CDR3 is 15 amino acids. CDR1 and CDR2 (germline): MNHNS, SASEGT. The CDR3 bases are TGTGCCAGCAGTGAAGCTAGCGGGGGCTCAGATACGCAGTATTTT. The encoded protein is CASSEASGGSDTQYF.